This is a list of T cell receptor beta chains from one sample in a study of T cells in Graves' hyperthyroidism and ophthalmopathy. TCRdb recomputed calls from the multiplex PCR reads with MiXCR, one row per CDR3 protein. The data contain nearly 750,000 distinct CDR3 sequences, about 35% of them singletons. Material: blood. These receptors were collected from a woman in her thirties or forties with Graves' hyperthyroidism. CDR3s include the opening cysteine and the closing phenylalanine or tryptophan. Fields, in order: D gene, V gene, clone size, J gene, CDR3 protein, CDR3 DNA. D genes are given only for firm matches. Clone size is stated in some rows and not others, as once, few, many or a class when expanded.

-	TRBV7-2	many	TRBJ2-5	CASSLNVGGRETQYF	TGTGCCAGCAGCTTAAACGTTGGGGGACGGGAGACCCAGTACTTC
-	TRBV4-3	few	TRBJ1-5	CASSQGGLSNQPQHF	TGCGCCAGCAGCCAAGGGGGCCTAAGCAATCAGCCCCAGCATTTT
-	TRBV7-2	many	TRBJ1-4	CASSERTEKLFF	TGTGCCAGCAGCGAACGGACAGAAAAACTGTTTTTT
TRBD2	TRBV20-1	-	TRBJ2-5	CSPGLAGEHTQYF	TGCAGTCCGGGACTAGCGGGAGAGCATACGCAGTACTTC
-	TRBV7-9	-	TRBJ1-6	CASSHSGRNSPLHF	TGTGCCAGCAGTCACTCCGGGCGGAATTCACCCCTCCACTTT
-	TRBV6-5	many	TRBJ2-7	CASSRWTAYEQYF	TGTGCCAGCAGTCGCTGGACTGCCTACGAGCAGTACTTC
-	TRBV9	-	TRBJ2-2	CASGTSGGQNTGELFF	TGTGCCAGCGGAACTTCGGGGGGCCAAAACACCGGGGAGCTGTTTTTT
TRBD2	TRBV11-2	-	TRBJ2-5	CASSRGTNGETQYF	TGTGCCAGCAGTCGCGGGACTAACGGAGAGACCCAGTACTTC
-	TRBV6-5	few	TRBJ2-5	CASSQLVPETQYF	TGTGCCAGCAGTCAACTGGTCCCGGAGACCCAGTACTTC
TRBD2	TRBV30	-	TRBJ2-2	CAWSRLAGGNTGELFF	TGTGCCTGGAGCAGACTAGCGGGGGGGAACACCGGGGAGCTGTTTTTT
-	TRBV12-3/TRBV12-4	few	TRBJ1-2	CASSDGSNYGYTF	TGTGCCAGCAGCGACGGGAGTAACTATGGCTACACCTTC
-	TRBV7-9	many	TRBJ1-1	CASSAGGLGAFF	TGTGCCAGCAGCGCGGGGGGGCTTGGAGCTTTCTTT
-	TRBV2	many	TRBJ2-7	CASSEDVGAYEQYF	TGTGCCAGCAGTGAAGACGTAGGGGCCTACGAGCAGTACTTC
-	TRBV10-3	few	TRBJ2-5	CASTLTALGETQYF	TGTGCCAGCACTCTGACAGCTCTCGGGGAGACCCAGTACTTC
-	TRBV20-1	-	TRBJ2-5	CSARTQYF	TGCAGTGCACGGACCCAGTACTTC
TRBD2	TRBV20-1	-	TRBJ2-5	CSARAGLLAGKFF	TGCAGTGCTAGAGCGGGCCTACTAGCGGGGAAGTTCTTC
-	TRBV20-1	-	TRBJ1-2	CSARDQKRGGGYTF	TGCAGTGCTAGAGACCAAAAGAGGGGAGGAGGCTACACCTTC
-	TRBV12-3/TRBV12-4	-	TRBJ1-4	CASSPGGEVEKLFF	TGTGCCAGCAGTCCCGGAGGAGAGGTCGAAAAACTGTTTTTT
-	TRBV11-2	-	TRBJ1-1	CASSLDWGTEASF	TGCGCCAGCAGCTTAGATTGGGGCACTGAAGCTTCCTTT
-	TRBV7-2	many	TRBJ1-5	CASSLIGRSQPQHF	TGTGCCAGCAGCTTAATAGGTAGATCTCAGCCCCAGCATTTT
TRBD1	TRBV7-2	-	TRBJ1-5	CASSFSNRGNQPQHF	TGTGCCAGCAGCTTCTCTAACAGGGGGAATCAGCCCCAGCATTTT
TRBD2	TRBV13	few	TRBJ2-7	CASSLPGRGRSSYEQYF	TGTGCCAGCAGCCTGCCCGGGAGGGGCCGGAGCTCCTACGAGCAGTACTTC
-	TRBV12-3/TRBV12-4	-	TRBJ1-1	CASSKDHGGVNEQFF	TGTGCCAGCAGTAAGGACCACGGAGGGGTGAATGAGCAGTTCTTT